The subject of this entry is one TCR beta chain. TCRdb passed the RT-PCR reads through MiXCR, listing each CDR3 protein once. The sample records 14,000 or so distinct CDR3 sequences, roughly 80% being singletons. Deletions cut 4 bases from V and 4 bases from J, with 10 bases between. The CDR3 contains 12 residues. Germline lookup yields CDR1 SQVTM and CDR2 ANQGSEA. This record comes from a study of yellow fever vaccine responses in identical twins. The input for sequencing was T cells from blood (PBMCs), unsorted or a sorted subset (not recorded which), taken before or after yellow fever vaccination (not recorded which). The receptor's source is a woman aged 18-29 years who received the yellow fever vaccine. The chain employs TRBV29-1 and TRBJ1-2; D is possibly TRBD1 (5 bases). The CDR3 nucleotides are TGCAGCGTTGTACAGGCTACCTATGGCTACACCTTC. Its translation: CSVVQATYGYTF.